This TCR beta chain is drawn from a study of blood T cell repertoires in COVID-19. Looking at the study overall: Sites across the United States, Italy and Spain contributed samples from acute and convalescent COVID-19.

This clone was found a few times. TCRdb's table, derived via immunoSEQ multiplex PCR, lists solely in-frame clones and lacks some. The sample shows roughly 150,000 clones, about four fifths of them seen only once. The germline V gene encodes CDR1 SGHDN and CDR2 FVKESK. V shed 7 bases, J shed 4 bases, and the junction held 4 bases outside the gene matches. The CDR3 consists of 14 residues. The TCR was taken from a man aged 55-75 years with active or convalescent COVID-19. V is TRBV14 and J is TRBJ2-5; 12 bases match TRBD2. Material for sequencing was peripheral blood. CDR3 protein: CASNRGLAGETQYF. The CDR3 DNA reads TGTGCCAGCAACCGGGGACTAGCGGGAGAGACCCAGTACTTC.